What follows describes a single T cell receptor beta chain. CDR3 size: 14 residues. V trimming: 4 bases; J trimming: 4 bases; junction bases outside the gene matches: 7. Looked up from germline, CDR1 is SGDLS and CDR2 is YYNGEE. The sample comes from a study of T cells after yellow fever vaccination. TCRdb recomputed calls from the 5' RACE reads with MiXCR, one row per CDR3 protein. The data hold about 75,000 distinct CDR3 sequences, with 7.3% observed a single time. This chain joins TRBV9 and TRBJ1-1; TRBD1 matches 7 bases. The sequence was obtained from a man aged 18 to 30 who received the YFV17D yellow fever vaccine. Source: CD8+ T cells sorted from PBMCs, taken around 10 days after the first yellow fever vaccination. CDR3 DNA sequence: TGTGCCAGCAGCCTTACAGGGGTTCGCACTGAAGCTTTCTTT. This translates into CASSLTGVRTEAFF.